This record looks at one TCR beta chain sequence and its context. Its antigen is unknown. Base qualities are not recorded, but no much larger clone differs from it by a single base. Relative to germline, V is missing 4 bases and J is missing 8 bases, with 8 bases of the junction outside any gene match. The germline V gene (reference sequence) specifies MNHNY as CDR1 and SVGAGI as CDR2. Its CDR3 holds 15 amino acids, cysteine through phenylalanine. This entry keeps only the CDR3 DNA: 45 bases, framed from base 1. This sample stems from a study of OX40 agonist ivuxolimab in advanced cancers. As for the study more broadly: Ivuxolimab was a fully human IgG2 agonistic monoclonal antibody targeting the costimulatory receptor OX40 (CD134). Intravenous ivuxolimab was administered to patients every 2 weeks at six dose levels: 0.01, 0.1, 0.3, 1.5, 3 and 10 mg/kg. Among the roughly 52 dose-escalation patients, some 20 had hepatocellular carcinoma, approximately 15 melanoma, 9 renal cell carcinoma and 9 head and neck cancer. The dose-escalation cohort was 82.7% male with a mean age of about 60 years, ranging from roughly 20 to 85. Patients were allowed to have had prior anti-PD-1, anti-PD-L1 or anti-CTLA-4 therapy, and roughly 40% of the dose-escalation patients had been treated with checkpoint inhibitors. Partial responses occurred in three dose-escalation patients: two with cutaneous melanoma and one with hepatocellular carcinoma. The purpose of peripheral TCRbeta sequencing was to test whether ivuxolimab changed TCR sequence diversity and led to clonal T-cell expansion. The paper covers the monotherapy dose-escalation part of the phase I ivuxolimab trial, which included N of about 50 patients. What the study reported, not specific to this receptor: After ivuxolimab, CD8+ T cells had more expanded clones than CD4+ T cells on average. Which antigens the clonally expanded peripheral T cells were specific for was not determined. Low levels of normalized T-cell clonal expansion were also seen in some patients who did not respond. In the 0.1-3.0 mg/kg groups, partial responders were among the patients with the lowest normalized peripheral clonal expansion, particularly in CD8+ T cells. At doses of 0.1 to 3.0 mg/kg, clonal expansion of both CD4+ and CD8+ T cells in blood was seen between baseline and week 6.

Patients with a history of autoimmune disease or receiving systemic immunosuppression were excluded from the trial. Peripheral blood for TCR sequencing was drawn from every dose cohort at baseline, at cycle 4 day 1 and at cycle 7 day 1. Samples were obtained from an open-label, multicenter, first-in-human phase I dose-escalation trial of ivuxolimab. The trial enrolled adults with locally advanced or metastatic head and neck squamous cell, hepatocellular, melanoma or renal cell carcinoma. Before TCR sequencing, CD4+ and CD8+ T cells were separately sorted from peripheral blood. For sequencing of the TCRbeta CDR3 region, genomic DNA was extracted from the sorted cells. The immunoSEQ Assay was used for sequencing of TCRbeta CDR3 regions. Here the immuneACCESS table is served through TCRdb, limited to in-frame sequences with V and J called. Missing clones are a known gap in these copies; in checked studies unresolved V genes cover under half, and the rest lacks a known reason. For this sample the table gives approximately 60,000 clones, of which roughly 82% were detected only once. The biggest ten clones account for approximately 6% of the sample.

The source material was CD4+ or CD8+ T cells sorted from blood, sampled in a trial of the OX40 agonist ivuxolimab. This receptor was identified in an adult with an advanced solid tumor such as melanoma, head and neck, liver or kidney cancer. The chain is assembled from TRBV6-6 and TRBJ2-1; 10 bases in the middle match TRBD1. Read as DNA, the sequence is TGTGCCAGCAGTTCGGGACAGGGGAGATCCGATGAGCAGTTCTTC. Its coded protein is CASSSGQGRSDEQFF.